The clone carrying this TCR beta chain was counted once. Mismatch with germline at one junction end may stem from a read error. The primer mix had 60 Vbeta and 13 Jbeta primers. TCRdb keeps only in-frame clones here, not all; method: immunoSEQ multiplex PCR. The sample includes more than 150,000 clones, about three quarters of them seen just once. The data derive from a study of cytomegalovirus exposure and HLA in healthy donors. The CDR3 totals 15 residues. Germline CDR1 MNHNS, CDR2 SASEGT. The gene calls are TRBV6-1 and TRBJ2-5; TRBD2 agrees at 7 bases. The sample was PBMCs. The source of this sequence is a man between 18 and 35 years old in good health and CMV-seronegative. DNA of the CDR3: TGTGCCAGCAGTTTCGGGGGGTCGTTCCAAGGGACCCAGTACTTC. It translates to CASSFGGSFQGTQYF.